This TCR beta chain was identified in a study of T cells after yellow fever vaccination. Study-level background: SMART-Seq v4 Ultra Low Input served to prepare low-cell-number fractions.

The study made its TCR cDNA through 5'RACE template switching. That step introduced a universal primer site along with UMIs. TCRdb ran MiXCR on the 5' RACE reads and lists one entry per CDR3 protein. This sample carries about 320,000 distinct CDR3 sequences, 3.5% to 4.5% of them seen once, and the ten largest clones take just under 20%. Comment on this clonotype: Antigen specificity is unknown.

General study points: Clones from primary vaccination mostly reappeared after the booster (96% CD4, approximately 88% CD8). From the bulk population, abundant clonotypes could contaminate and appear within FACS-sorted repertoires.

The material sequenced was PBMCs, taken 15 days after the yellow fever booster vaccination. The receptor comes from a man aged 18-30 years who received the YFV17D yellow fever vaccine.

In nucleotides, the CDR3 is TGCAGCGCTCGGGACAATAATCAGCCCCAGCATTTT. Translating it yields CSARDNNQPQHF. V is TRBV29-1 and J is TRBJ1-5; tentative D call: TRBD1 (6 bases). Per the germline V gene, CDR1 is SQVTM and CDR2 is ANQGSEA. Between the trimmed V and J ends, which lost 7 bases and 4 bases, there was a span of 11 bases. The CDR3 runs to 12 residues.